This TCR beta chain appears in the sequencing data of a study of control samples from healthy donors and cancer patients. V was pared by 3 bases and J by 3 bases, with 11 bases between. The CDR3 is made up of 14 amino acids. Germline V gene data show CDR1 as MNHEY and CDR2 as SVGAGI. Here immunoSEQ multiplex PCR was the method, and the copy in TCRdb shows in-frame clones only, minus some. Here the sample spans tens of thousands of clones, roughly nine tenths being singletons. This chain uses TRBV6-5 with TRBJ1-2; TRBD1 is a possible D gene (5 bases). Sequencing was done on a sample of blood. This clonotype was obtained from a woman between 55 and 75 years old in good health. The CDR3 DNA follows: TGTGCCAGCAGTTATCTTGGGGGGTACTATGGCTACACCTTC. The encoded protein is CASSYLGGYYGYTF.